This T cell receptor beta chain appears in the sequencing data of a study of blood T cell repertoires in COVID-19. As for the study in general: COVID-19 samples, acute and convalescent, were from the United States, Italy and Spain. PBMCs, B-cell-depleted T cells, or T cells were the source of the cDNA or gDNA that made up the material.

Generated by immunoSEQ multiplex PCR, the TCRdb table keeps only in-frame clones and is missing some. The table records over 120,000 clones, approximately 88% of them present only once. The CDR3 extends over 12 amino acids. Trimming cost V 6 bases and J 7 bases; bases outside gene matches: 4. CDR1 is MDHEN, CDR2 SYDVKM, per germline. The chain joins TRBV28 to TRBJ2-7; 9 bases fit TRBD2. Sequencing was carried out using peripheral blood. This sequence originates from a woman aged 45 to 65 with acute or convalescent COVID-19. CDR3 nucleotides: TGTGCCAGCAGAAACAGCGGGGGGGAGCAGTACTTC. Its translation: CASRNSGGEQYF.